This entry describes one T cell receptor beta chain. There are many counts of this clonotype. The antigen this receptor binds is unknown. It has no much larger one-base neighbor in the sample; base qualities were not kept. This sample was included in a study of read filtering for tumor transcriptome and immune sequencing (dated by TCRdb to 2019 to 2021). Notes on the research overall: The cohort had roughly 18 male and 14 female patients with a mean age of roughly 64 years, ranging from about 45 to 90. By revised international staging, fewer than ten patients were R-ISS I, about 17 were R-ISS II and 7 were R-ISS III. Whole-transcriptome libraries were prepared with the TruSeq RNA Access Library Prep Kit after DNase treatment. TCR-region mapped reads per sample ranged from about 4.05 to 10.27 million with IR-seq versus only about 85 to 1,300 with RNA-seq. TCR repertoires obtained by targeted immune repertoire sequencing and by bulk whole-transcriptome sequencing performed on the same bone marrow samples were compared. One main goal was a read-filtering strategy for immune repertoire data, in particular deciding whether clonotypes backed by only one read should be removed. General findings and caveats noted by the study authors: Single-read clonotypes made up roughly four fifths of clonotypes but approximately 3.5% of total reads in IR-seq, and less than 75% of clonotypes and approximately 48% of reads in RNA-seq. When single-read clonotypes were removed, the proportions of shared clonotypes in IR-seq and RNA-seq correlated more strongly. IR-seq captured clonotypes at much higher depth and more reliably than RNA-seq, and smaller IR-seq throughput sufficed to identify most shared clonotypes. The sorted CD138-negative fraction was composed of a mixed bone marrow immune population rather than of purified T cells.

For this chain, trimming is 5 bases at the V end and 8 bases at the J end, and the number of junction bases without a gene match is 7. Taken from the germline V gene, the CDR1 and CDR2 loops are MNHNS and SASEGT. The cysteine opens and the phenylalanine closes a CDR3 of 16 amino acids. Only the CDR3 DNA stays, 48 bases, in frame from base 1. The Immunoverse kit was used to build TCR libraries from 400 to 500 ng RNA, with molecular barcoded adaptors covering alpha/delta and beta/gamma chains. TCR library preparation was performed with the same RNA that was used for transcriptome sequencing. An Illumina HiSeq 4000 with 2 x 150 cycles was used to sequence the TCR libraries. As for the original processing: Using MiXCR, which included quality filtering and error correction, TCR reads were aligned to human V, D, J and C references and then assembled into CDR3 clonotypes. The tcR package in R was used to analyze clonotype counts and gene usage diversity. For inspection of raw mapping reads, RNA-seq reads were mapped by STAR aligner version 2.5.3a onto GRCh37 of the human genome. IR-seq fastq files were randomly downsampled with Seqtk 1.3 to test the effect of sequencing depth on detected clonotypes. TCRdb trimmed public reads at Q25 via fastp, called clones via MiXCR and kept in-frame beta chains. Identical CDR3 protein sequences are pooled into one entry, listed with their most common genes and DNA. In this record, the V and J calls reflect TCRdb's handling and not the investigators' own analysis. Across this sample there are around 130,000 distinct CDR3 sequences, with approximately 13% seen only once. 8% to 13% of the sample is in the top ten clones.

Every patient had bone marrow sampled at the time of active disease. Ficoll-Hypaque density gradient centrifugation was used to isolate bone marrow mononuclear cells. Myeloma plasma cells were removed and CD138-negative cells were collected by negative selection after labeling with CD138 magnetic microbeads on a MACS separator. Flow cytometry on an Attune NxT with CD138 antibodies was used to check the purity of the isolated cells. TRIzol reagent was used to extract total RNA, and a NanoDrop spectrophotometer was used to quantify the extracted RNA. For each patient, the CD138-negative bone marrow sample underwent paired RNA-seq and IR-seq.

The TCR sequence derives from a donor at least 40 years old with multiple myeloma. Material for sequencing was a population of CD138-negative cells sorted from bone marrow. Reading the label with the study, this specimen's cell subset or site is: bone marrow mononuclear cells depleted of CD138+ plasma/myeloma cells by negative magnetic selection. The chain links TRBV6-1 with TRBJ2-1; 15 junctional bases match TRBD2. At the DNA level, the sequence is TGTGCCAGCAGTAAAGGGACTAGCGGGAGGAAGGATGAGCAGTTCTTC. Its protein product is CASSKGTSGRKDEQFF.